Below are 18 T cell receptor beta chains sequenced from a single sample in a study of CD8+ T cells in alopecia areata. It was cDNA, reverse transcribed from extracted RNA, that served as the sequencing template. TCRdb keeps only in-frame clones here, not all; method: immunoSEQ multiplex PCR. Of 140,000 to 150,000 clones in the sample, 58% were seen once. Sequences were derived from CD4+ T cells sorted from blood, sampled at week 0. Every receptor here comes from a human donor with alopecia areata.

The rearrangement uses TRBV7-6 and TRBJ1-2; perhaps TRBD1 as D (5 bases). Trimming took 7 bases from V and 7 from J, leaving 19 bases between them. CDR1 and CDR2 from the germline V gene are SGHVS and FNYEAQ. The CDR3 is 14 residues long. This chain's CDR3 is CASTQNRGESGYTF. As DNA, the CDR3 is TGTGCCAGCACTCAAAATCGGGGGGAGTCTGGCTACACCTTC. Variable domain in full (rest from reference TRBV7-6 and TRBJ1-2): GAGVSQSPRYKVTKRGQDVALRCDPISGHVSLYWYRQALGQGPEFLTYFNYEAQQDKSGLPNDRFSAERPEGSISTLTIQRTEQRDSAMYRCASTQNRGESGYTFGSGTRLTVV.

The CDR3 here is CASSQVSAGGSYNSPLHF. In DNA form, the CDR3 reads TGCGCCAGCAGCCAAGTTTCGGCAGGCGGCTCCTATAATTCACCCCTCCACTTT. This chain links TRBV4-1 with TRBJ1-6; D ambiguous. The CDR3 covers 18 residues. CDR1 and CDR2 from the germline V gene are MGHRA and YSYEKL. Trimming removed 1 base from V and 0 bases from J, with 13 bases in between.

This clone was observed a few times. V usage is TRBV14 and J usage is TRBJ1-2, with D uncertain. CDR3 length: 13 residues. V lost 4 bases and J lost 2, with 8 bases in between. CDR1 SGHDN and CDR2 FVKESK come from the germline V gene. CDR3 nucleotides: TGTGCCAGCAGCCGCCGGAGGAACTATGGCTACACCTTC. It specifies CASSRRRNYGYTF.

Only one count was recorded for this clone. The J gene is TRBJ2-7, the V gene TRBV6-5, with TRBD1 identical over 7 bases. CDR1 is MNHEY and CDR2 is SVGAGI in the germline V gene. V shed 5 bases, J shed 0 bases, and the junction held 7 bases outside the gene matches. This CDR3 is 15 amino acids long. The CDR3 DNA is TGTGCCAGCAGTCGAGACAGGGCGAGCTCCTACGAGCAGTACTTC. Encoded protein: CASSRDRASSYEQYF.

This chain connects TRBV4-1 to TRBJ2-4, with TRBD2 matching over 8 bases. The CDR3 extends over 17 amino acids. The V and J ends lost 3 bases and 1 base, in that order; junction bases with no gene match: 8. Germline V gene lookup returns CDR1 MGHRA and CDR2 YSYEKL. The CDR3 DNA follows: TGCGCCAGCAGCCAGACTCGGGGGGGTGAGGCCAAAAACATTCAGTACTTC. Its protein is CASSQTRGGEAKNIQYF.

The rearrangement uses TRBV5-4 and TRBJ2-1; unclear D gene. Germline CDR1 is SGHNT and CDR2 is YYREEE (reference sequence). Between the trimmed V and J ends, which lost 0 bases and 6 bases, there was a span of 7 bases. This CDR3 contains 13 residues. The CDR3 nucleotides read TGTGCCAGCAGCTTGGAAGGTCGCAATGAGCAGTTCTTC. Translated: CASSLEGRNEQFF.

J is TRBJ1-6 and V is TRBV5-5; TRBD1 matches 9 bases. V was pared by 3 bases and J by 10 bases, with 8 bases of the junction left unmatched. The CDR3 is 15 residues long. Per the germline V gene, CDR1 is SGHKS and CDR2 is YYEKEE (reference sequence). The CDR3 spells CASSWGQGVESPLHF. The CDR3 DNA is TGTGCCAGCAGCTGGGGACAGGGAGTAGAATCACCCCTCCACTTT.

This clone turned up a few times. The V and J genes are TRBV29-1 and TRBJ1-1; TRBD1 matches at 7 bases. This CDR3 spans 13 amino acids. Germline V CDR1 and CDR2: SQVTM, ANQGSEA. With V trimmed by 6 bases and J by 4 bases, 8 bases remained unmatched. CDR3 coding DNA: TGCAGCGTAGTGACAGGGAGGATCACTGAAGCTTTCTTT. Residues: CSVVTGRITEAFF. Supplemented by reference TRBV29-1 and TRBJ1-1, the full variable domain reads SAVISQKPSRDICQRGTSLTIQCQVDSQVTMMFWYRQQPGQSLTLIATANQGSEATYESGFVIDKFPISRPNLTFSTLTVSNMSPEDSSIYLCSVVTGRITEAFFGQGTRLTVV.

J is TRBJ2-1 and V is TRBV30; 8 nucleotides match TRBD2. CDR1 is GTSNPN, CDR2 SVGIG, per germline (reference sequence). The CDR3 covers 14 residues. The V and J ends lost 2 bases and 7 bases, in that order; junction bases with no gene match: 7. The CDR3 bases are TGTGCCTGGAGTTTCGGGGGGGCCAAGAATGAGCAGTTCTTC. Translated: CAWSFGGAKNEQFF.

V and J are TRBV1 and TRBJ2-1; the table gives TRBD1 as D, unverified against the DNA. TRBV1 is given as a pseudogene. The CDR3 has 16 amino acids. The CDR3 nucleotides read TGCACCAGCAGCCAACTCGACAGGGGTCGCTACAATGAGCAGTTCTTC. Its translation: CTSSQLDRGRYNEQFF.

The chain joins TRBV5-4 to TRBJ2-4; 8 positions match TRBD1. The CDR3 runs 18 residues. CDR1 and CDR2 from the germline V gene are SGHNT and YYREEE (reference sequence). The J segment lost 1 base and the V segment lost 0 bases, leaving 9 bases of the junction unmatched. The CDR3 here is CASSLAGGLDSAKNIQYF. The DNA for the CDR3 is TGTGCCAGCAGCTTGGCAGGGGGCTTAGATTCGGCCAAAAACATTCAGTACTTC.

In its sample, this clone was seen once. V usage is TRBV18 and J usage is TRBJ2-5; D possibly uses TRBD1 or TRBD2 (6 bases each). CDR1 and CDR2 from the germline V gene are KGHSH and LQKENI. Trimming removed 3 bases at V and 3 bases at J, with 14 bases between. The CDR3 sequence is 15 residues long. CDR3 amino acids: CASSPHRGPEETQYF. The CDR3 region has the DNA TGTGCCAGCTCACCTCATCGGGGGCCTGAAGAGACCCAGTACTTC.

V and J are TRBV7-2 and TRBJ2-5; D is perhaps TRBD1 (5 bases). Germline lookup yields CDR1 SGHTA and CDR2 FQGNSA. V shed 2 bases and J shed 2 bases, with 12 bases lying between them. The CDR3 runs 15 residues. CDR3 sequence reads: CASSLFSSGQETQYF. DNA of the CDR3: TGTGCCAGCAGCTTATTTAGTTCAGGGCAAGAGACCCAGTACTTC. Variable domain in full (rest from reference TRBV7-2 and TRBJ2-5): GAGVSQSPSNKVTEKGKDVELRCDPISGHTALYWYRQSLGQGLEFLIYFQGNSAPDKSGLPSDRFSAERTGGSVSTLTIQRTQQEDSAVYLCASSLFSSGQETQYFGPGTRLLVL.

Here the CDR3 reads CASSEHGGQTEAFF. The CDR3 DNA reads as TGTGCCAGCAGTGAACATGGAGGGCAGACTGAAGCTTTCTTT. V and J are TRBV2 and TRBJ1-1; D remains unclear. CDR3 size: 14 residues. The V end was cut by 2 bases, the J end by 5 bases, with 12 bases between. Germline V gives CDR1 SNHLY, CDR2 FYNNEI.

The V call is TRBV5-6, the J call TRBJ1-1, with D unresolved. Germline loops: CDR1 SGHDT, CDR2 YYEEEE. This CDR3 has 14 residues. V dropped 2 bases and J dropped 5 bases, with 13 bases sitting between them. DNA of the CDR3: TGTGCCAGCAGCTTCCGGGTCCGAGGGACTGAAGCTTTCTTT. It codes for CASSFRVRGTEAFF.

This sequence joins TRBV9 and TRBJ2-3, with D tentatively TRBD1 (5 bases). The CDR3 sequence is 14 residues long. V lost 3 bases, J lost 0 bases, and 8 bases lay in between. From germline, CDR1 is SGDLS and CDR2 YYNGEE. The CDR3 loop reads CASSARTSTDTQYF. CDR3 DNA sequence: TGTGCCAGCAGCGCGCGGACAAGCACAGATACGCAGTATTTT.

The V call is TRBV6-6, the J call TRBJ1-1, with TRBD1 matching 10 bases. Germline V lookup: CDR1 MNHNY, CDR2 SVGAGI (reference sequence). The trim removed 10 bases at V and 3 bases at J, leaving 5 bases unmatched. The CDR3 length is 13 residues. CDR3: CATRTGGYTEAFF. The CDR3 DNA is TGTGCCACCAGGACAGGGGGGTACACTGAAGCTTTCTTT.

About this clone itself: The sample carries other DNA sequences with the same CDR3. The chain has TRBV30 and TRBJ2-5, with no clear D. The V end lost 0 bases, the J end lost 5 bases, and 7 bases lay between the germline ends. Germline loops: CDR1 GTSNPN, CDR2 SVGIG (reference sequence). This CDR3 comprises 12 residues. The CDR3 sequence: CAWSVSGETQYF. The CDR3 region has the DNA TGTGCCTGGAGTGTATCTGGGGAGACCCAGTACTTC.